This note documents a single T cell receptor beta chain sequence. The data belong to a study of blood T cell repertoires in COVID-19. Study-wide background: Spain, Italy and the United States supplied samples that represented acute and convalescent COVID-19.

This CDR3 contains 16 residues. Per germline, CDR1 LNHDA and CDR2 SQIVND (reference sequence). The V gene end was trimmed by 1 base and the J gene end by 5 bases; junction bases not matched to a gene: 7. In the original processing: Amplification of reference gene primers was used by the study to estimate nucleated cell counts. Some clones are missing from TCRdb's copy, which holds only in-frame ones; the method was immunoSEQ multiplex PCR. For V, J and clone size, that table is used; D and trimming come from the DNA. The profile shows about 170,000 clones, 70% to 90% of them singletons. Enrolment of Seattle patients took place during active infection, and they were followed longitudinally.

Sequenced input: peripheral blood. The rearrangement uses TRBV19 and TRBJ2-1, with 8 bases matching TRBD1. The receptor was isolated from a woman aged 60-70 years with COVID-19, enrolled during active disease. The CDR3 region has the DNA TGTGCCAGTAGTATAGCCCGGACAGGGTTTGACAATGAGCAGTTCTTC. Translating it yields CASSIARTGFDNEQFF.